Each of the 28 T cell receptor beta chains below was sequenced from the same sample in a study of T cell clonotyping in hematopoietic cell transplantation. Assay used: immunoSEQ multiplex PCR; TCRdb lists only in-frame clones, some missing. Counted here are under 30,000 clones, around 90% occurring once; the ten biggest clones make up around 10%. The sequencing used PBMCs, collected 100 days after allogeneic stem cell transplant. The receptors here all came from a female patient aged 50-65 years who had an allogeneic stem cell transplant from a related donor, so the T cells may come from the graft donor. Some clones in this sample may be carry-over from other donors' samples.

This clone has a handful of counts. The CDR3 here is CAISDSGQGRSNEKLFF. DNA of the CDR3: TGTGCCATCAGTGACTCGGGACAGGGGAGATCTAATGAAAAACTGTTTTTT. V and J are TRBV10-3 and TRBJ1-4, with TRBD1 identical over 10 bases. Per the germline V gene, CDR1 is ENHRY and CDR2 is SYGVKD. Losses at the gene ends were 3 bases for V and 3 bases for J; bases not matched to a gene: 7. This CDR3 spans 17 amino acids.

V and J are TRBV11-2 and TRBJ1-1; no definite D call. This CDR3 has 15 amino acids. Per the germline V gene, CDR1 is SGHAT and CDR2 is FQNNGV. Trimming removed 5 bases from V and 0 bases from J, with 13 bases in between. The CDR3 loop reads CASSPFNSMNTEAFF. CDR3 DNA sequence: TGTGCCAGCAGCCCCTTCAACAGTATGAACACTGAAGCTTTCTTT.

CDR3: CASSQGGLSSYEQYF. The CDR3 DNA reads TGCGCCAGCAGCCAAGGGGGCCTGAGCTCCTACGAGCAGTACTTC. The chain recombines TRBV4-3 with TRBJ2-7; perhaps TRBD1 as D (5 bases). The germline gives CDR1 LGHNA, CDR2 YSLEER. V dropped 1 base and J dropped 0 bases, with 10 bases sitting between them. This CDR3 spans 15 amino acids.

J is TRBJ1-1 and V is TRBV7-2, with TRBD1 matching over 11 bases. The germline gives CDR1 SGHTA, CDR2 FQGNSA. This CDR3 is 15 amino acids long. V was clipped by 2 bases and J by 4 bases; unmatched bases: 3. The CDR3 protein is CASSLMGQGGTEAFF. CDR3 bases: TGTGCCAGCAGCTTAATGGGACAGGGGGGCACTGAAGCTTTCTTT.

V usage is TRBV5-6 and J usage is TRBJ1-6, with 8 bases lining up with TRBD1. CDR1 SGHDT and CDR2 YYEEEE come from the germline V gene. V shed 4 bases, J shed 9 bases, and the junction held 12 bases outside the gene matches. This CDR3 contains 16 residues. In nucleotides, the CDR3 is TGTGCCAGCAGCGGCGGGACAGGTAGATCAGGTTCACCCCTCCACTTT. Its translation is CASSGGTGRSGSPLHF.

The V and J genes are TRBV5-1 and TRBJ2-3; TRBD2 matches at 8 bases. Trimming at V came to 2 bases and at J to 1 base, leaving 3 bases not matched to a gene. Germline V gene sequence: CDR1 SGHRS, CDR2 YFSETQ. The CDR3 is made up of 15 amino acids. CDR3 bases: TGCGCCAGCAGCTTTCGGGGGGGCGGCACAGATACGCAGTATTTT. This gives the protein CASSFRGGGTDTQYF.

This sequence joins TRBV6-1 and TRBJ1-4; D gene unclear. Germline V gives CDR1 MNHNS, CDR2 SASEGT. V was shortened by 3 bases and J by 8 bases, with 10 bases between the two germline ends. The CDR3 contains 13 residues. CDR3 DNA sequence: TGTGCCAGCAGTGAGCCACGCCGGGAAAAACTGTTTTTT. This sequence encodes CASSEPRREKLFF.

This chain links TRBV7-3 with TRBJ1-1; no clear D gene. The V end was cut by 5 bases, the J end by 1 base, with 8 bases between. Germline V lookup: CDR1 SGHTA, CDR2 FQGTGA. The CDR3 runs 13 residues. CDR3 coding DNA: TGTGCCAGCAGCCGCGGCGGGAACACTGAAGCTTTCTTT. Amino acids: CASSRGGNTEAFF.

The gene calls are TRBV6-5 and TRBJ1-2, with 8 bases aligning to TRBD1. The V segment lost 0 bases and the J segment 8 bases; nucleotides outside the gene matches: 2. Germline V gene sequence: CDR1 MNHEY, CDR2 SVGAGI. This CDR3 is 13 amino acids long. CDR3 coding DNA: TGTGCCAGCAGTTACTCCAGGGACAGGGGCTACACCTTC. Translated, it gives CASSYSRDRGYTF.

This clone was recorded a few times. The chain combines TRBV10-3 with TRBJ1-5, with D perhaps TRBD1 (6 bases). Trimming shortened V by 6 bases and J by 4 bases, and 16 bases separated the two germline ends. Germline CDR1 and CDR2: ENHRY and SYGVKD. The CDR3 consists of 15 residues. In DNA form, the CDR3 reads TGTGCCATCAGCCTGACAGGAGATCCGAATCAGCCCCAGCATTTT. The encoded protein is CAISLTGDPNQPQHF.

The chain joins TRBV15 to TRBJ2-3; the match to TRBD2 covers 10 bases. The CDR3 contains 14 residues. Germline lookup yields CDR1 LNHNV and CDR2 YYDKDF (reference sequence). Unmatched junction bases numbered 7, after V lost 7 bases and J lost 6 bases. CDR3 sequence (DNA): TGTGCCACCAAGGCTAGCGGGGGTGATGATACGCAGTATTTT. Translation gives CATKASGGDDTQYF.

The gene calls are TRBV6-5 and TRBJ2-1, with D hard to call. This CDR3 has 11 residues. CDR1 and CDR2 (germline): MNHEY, SVGAGI. Trimming shortened V by 5 bases and J by 6 bases, and 5 bases separated the two germline ends. The CDR3 DNA reads as TGTGCCAGCAGTCGGCTCAATGAGCAGTTCTTC. As protein: CASSRLNEQFF.

The gene calls are TRBV5-1 and TRBJ1-1; D possibly corresponds to TRBD1 (5 bases). V shed 2 bases and J shed 11 bases, with 16 bases lying between them. The CDR3 has 13 amino acids. Germline lookup yields CDR1 SGHRS and CDR2 YFSETQ. This CDR3 reads CASSLGQGQSAFF. The CDR3 region has the DNA TGCGCCAGCAGCTTAGGGCAGGGTCAAAGTGCTTTCTTT.

The V and J genes are TRBV7-9 and TRBJ2-5, with TRBD2 matching over 8 bases. The CDR3 extends over 17 amino acids. Losses at the gene ends were 5 bases for V and 5 bases for J; bases not matched to a gene: 16. Germline V CDR1 and CDR2: SEHNR, FQNEAQ (reference sequence). CDR3 DNA sequence: TGTGCCAGCAGCAAATTCGGGGGGGCTAGGAGGGAGGAGACCCAGTACTTC. It specifies CASSKFGGARREETQYF. Full variable domain (missing parts from reference TRBV7-9 and TRBJ2-5): DTGVSQNPRHKITKRGQNVTFRCDPISEHNRLYWYRQTLGQGPEFLTYFQNEAQLEKSRLLSDRFSAERPKGSFSTLEIQRTEQGDSAMYLCASSKFGGARREETQYFGPGTRLLVL.

The rearrangement links TRBV5-1 to TRBJ1-5; D might be TRBD1 (5 bases). The germline V and J ends were trimmed by 3 bases and 0 bases, with 10 bases remaining between them. The CDR3 has 15 residues. Germline V gene lookup returns CDR1 SGHRS and CDR2 YFSETQ. The CDR3 DNA reads TGCGCCAGCAGCTGGGACGGCCATAGCAATCAGCCCCAGCATTTT. As protein: CASSWDGHSNQPQHF.

The rearrangement uses TRBV7-6 and TRBJ1-1; 8 nucleotides line up with TRBD1. After removal of 5 bases from V and 5 bases from J, the junction contained 7 bases not matched to a gene. Germline values: CDR1 SGHVS, CDR2 FNYEAQ. The CDR3 runs to 14 residues. The CDR3 here is CASSAGQGGTEAFF. DNA for the CDR3: TGTGCCAGCAGCGCCGGACAGGGCGGAACTGAAGCTTTCTTT.

The V gene is TRBV11-3, the J gene TRBJ2-7; 7 bases line up with TRBD2. The CDR3 runs 14 residues. Losses at the gene ends were 5 bases for V and 5 bases for J; bases not matched to a gene: 9. Germline V gene sequence: CDR1 SGHNT, CDR2 YENEEA. CDR3 DNA sequence: TGTGCCAGCAGCCCTCGGCGGGGGTCTGACGAGCAGTACTTC. This gives the protein CASSPRRGSDEQYF.

CDR3 amino acids: CASSYNRDLNTEAFF. In nucleotides, the CDR3 is TGTGCCAGCAGTTATAACAGGGACCTGAACACTGAAGCTTTCTTT. The chain joins TRBV6-5 to TRBJ1-1; perhaps TRBD1 as D (6 bases). In germline, CDR1 is MNHEY, CDR2 SVGAGI. This CDR3 region has 15 residues. Deletions cut 3 bases from V and 0 bases from J, with 11 bases between.

This clone has only one observation. This chain connects TRBV7-7 to TRBJ2-1; D is perhaps TRBD2 (5 bases). With 0 bases removed from V and 8 bases from J, the gap between germline ends came to 26 bases. The CDR3 spans 19 residues. The germline V gene has CDR1 SSHAT and CDR2 FNYEAQ (reference sequence). CDR3: CASSLANPFSREYLDEQFF. CDR3 sequence (DNA): TGTGCCAGCAGCTTAGCGAATCCATTTAGCCGGGAATACTTGGATGAGCAGTTCTTC. Variable domain in full (rest from reference TRBV7-7 and TRBJ2-1): GAGVSQSPRYKVTKRGQDVTLRCDPISSHATLYWYQQALGQGPEFLTYFNYEAQPDKSGLPSDRFSAERPEGSISTLTIQRTEQRDSAMYRCASSLANPFSREYLDEQFFGPGTRLTVL.

This clone was detected once. For the CDR3, the DNA is TGTGCCAGCAGCGATAGACAGGGATTTCAGAACACTGAAGCTTTCTTT. Translated, it gives CASSDRQGFQNTEAFF. This sequence joins TRBV5-5 and TRBJ1-1; 7 bases agree with TRBD1. The CDR3 has 16 amino acids. Germline V gene sequence: CDR1 SGHKS, CDR2 YYEKEE (reference sequence). V lost 4 bases and J lost 1; bases outside the gene matches: 10.

The genes are TRBV27 and TRBJ1-1, with 7 bases fitting TRBD1. This CDR3 contains 14 residues. The germline V gene has CDR1 MNHEY and CDR2 SMNVEV (reference sequence). V was pared by 4 bases and J by 5 bases, with 7 bases of the junction left unmatched. The CDR3 loop is CASSSRQGETEAFF. The CDR3 DNA is TGTGCCAGCAGTTCGAGACAGGGAGAAACTGAAGCTTTCTTT.

This clone was recorded once. CDR3 residues: CASSFRTGRDEQYF. DNA for the CDR3: TGTGCCAGCAGTTTTAGGACAGGGAGGGACGAGCAGTACTTC. The chain uses TRBV6-5 and TRBJ2-7; a possible D gene is TRBD1 (8 bases). The germline V gene encodes CDR1 MNHEY and CDR2 SVGAGI. V dropped 4 bases and J dropped 5 bases, with 15 bases sitting between them. The CDR3 contains 14 residues.

The chain recombines TRBV5-1 with TRBJ1-3; TRBD1 agrees at 7 bases. The CDR3 covers 14 residues. Germline V gene lookup returns CDR1 SGHRS and CDR2 YFSETQ. The V gene end was trimmed by 6 bases and the J gene end by 1 base; junction bases not matched to a gene: 4. The CDR3 here is CASTRDRSGNTIYF. As DNA, the CDR3 is TGCGCCAGCACCCGGGACAGATCTGGAAACACCATATATTTT.

V is TRBV6-5 and J is TRBJ2-7; a weak D match, TRBD1 (6 bases). CDR1 and CDR2 from the germline V gene are MNHEY and SVGAGI. CDR3 size: 15 residues. Trimming took off 6 bases at V and 3 bases at J, with 18 bases between the two ends. The CDR3 DNA sequence: TGTGCCAGCAGACCCGCCCGACAGGTAGGCTACGAGCAGTACTTC. Its protein product is CASRPARQVGYEQYF.

This rearrangement joins TRBV11-2 to TRBJ2-3; D not resolved. Germline lookup yields CDR1 SGHAT and CDR2 FQNNGV. The ends were cut back, 6 bases at V and 0 bases at J, with 16 bases in the middle. This CDR3 has 16 amino acids. The CDR3 sequence: CASSPGALSSTDTQYF. The CDR3 region has the DNA TGTGCCAGCAGTCCTGGCGCCCTTTCTAGCACAGATACGCAGTATTTT.

V is TRBV27 and J is TRBJ1-2; perhaps TRBD1 as D (6 bases). Germline V gives CDR1 MNHEY, CDR2 SMNVEV (reference sequence). CDR3 size: 15 residues. V lost 4 bases and J 8 bases, leaving 20 bases between the germline ends. The CDR3 DNA reads TGTGCCAGCAGTTCCGGGGGCGGAGGCCCAGGGGGCTACACCTTC. Translating gives CASSSGGGGPGGYTF.

J is TRBJ1-1 and V is TRBV28, with 7 bases matching TRBD1. This CDR3 spans 15 amino acids. Per the germline V gene, CDR1 is MDHEN and CDR2 is SYDVKM. With 6 bases clipped from V and 3 bases from J, the junction kept 10 bases outside the gene matches. In DNA form, the CDR3 reads TGTGCCAGCAGATCCGAACAGGGGTTACACACTGAAGCTTTCTTT. Amino acid sequence: CASRSEQGLHTEAFF. Full variable domain (missing parts from reference TRBV28 and TRBJ1-1): DVKVTQSSRYLVKRTGEKVFLECVQDMDHENMFWYRQDPGLGLRLIYFSYDVKMKEKGDIPEGYSVSREKKERFSLILESASTNQTSMYLCASRSEQGLHTEAFFGQGTRLTVV.

The chain is built from TRBV7-3 and TRBJ2-3; the D is unclear. The CDR3 contains 14 residues. Between the trimmed V and J ends, which lost 5 bases and 3 bases, there was a span of 12 bases. From germline, CDR1 is SGHTA and CDR2 FQGTGA. The CDR3 region is CASSAKSGTDTQYF. CDR3 nucleotides: TGTGCCAGCAGCGCCAAGTCCGGGACAGATACGCAGTATTTT.